These 3 T cell receptor beta chains originate from one sample sequenced in a study of blood T cell repertoires in COVID-19. Data came from immunoSEQ multiplex PCR; TCRdb stores just in-frame clones and leaves some out. This sample has approximately 170,000 clones; over 80% occur once, and the top ten carry 7.6%. The specimen sequenced was peripheral blood. These TCRs come from a woman aged 70-85 years with COVID-19, enrolled during active disease.

The chain joins TRBV7-2 to TRBJ2-3, with a tentative D call TRBD2 (6 bases). From germline, CDR1 is SGHTA and CDR2 FQGNSA. The CDR3 covers 14 residues. V was pared by 1 base and J by 5 bases, with 10 bases between. For the CDR3, the DNA is TGTGCCAGCAGCTTAGTCGGGGGAAAAGATACGCAGTATTTT. Translating gives CASSLVGGKDTQYF.

The chain uses TRBV10-3 and TRBJ2-7; the match to TRBD1 covers 10 bases. V gave up 2 bases and J gave up 7 bases; unmatched junction bases: 11. From germline, CDR1 is ENHRY and CDR2 SYGVKD. The CDR3 runs to 16 residues. The CDR3 spells CAISEPAGTGAGEQYF. The DNA for the CDR3 is TGTGCCATCAGTGAGCCGGCCGGGACAGGGGCGGGGGAGCAGTACTTC.

The rearrangement links TRBV5-1 to TRBJ2-7, with 7 nucleotides matching TRBD1. Losses at the gene ends were 4 bases for V and 0 bases for J; bases not matched to a gene: 7. Germline loops: CDR1 SGHRS, CDR2 YFSETQ. This CDR3 comprises 15 residues. CDR3 nucleotide sequence: TGCGCCAGCAGCATCGGACAGGTTAGCTCCTACGAGCAGTACTTC. Protein: CASSIGQVSSYEQYF. Full variable domain (missing parts from reference TRBV5-1 and TRBJ2-7): KAGVTQTPRYLIKTRGQQVTLSCSPISGHRSVSWYQQTPGQGLQFLFEYFSETQRNKGNFPGRFSGRQFSNSRSEMNVSTLELGDSALYLCASSIGQVSSYEQYFGPGTRLTVT.